One sample yielded the 17 T cell receptor beta chains listed below, sequenced in a study of blood T cells in healthy people across ages. The authors ran a second PCR of 7 to 11 cycles using a sample-barcoded 5' primer and a J-beta primer mix. MiXCR, run by TCRdb on the 5' RACE reads, gives a single entry per CDR3 protein. The table includes fewer than 1.5 million distinct CDR3 sequences, approximately 38% detected once. Sequencing input: blood. The receptors derive from a woman under 30 in good health.

This clonotype was counted a few times. The V gene is TRBV20-1, the J gene TRBJ1-4; D uncertain. V was trimmed by 5 bases and J by 3 bases, leaving 19 bases between them. The CDR3 contains 16 residues. The germline V gene has CDR1 DFQATT and CDR2 SNEGSKA (reference sequence). The CDR3 DNA reads as TGCAGTGCTGTAATCGCCCCCCGGAGGTCTAATGAAAAACTGTTTTTT. The encoded protein is CSAVIAPRRSNEKLFF.

V and J are TRBV4-1 and TRBJ2-6; no definite D call. The V and J ends lost 0 bases and 0 bases respectively, with 15 bases between them. This CDR3 is built from 19 residues. Germline V lookup: CDR1 MGHRA, CDR2 YSYEKL. This chain's CDR3 is CASSQDHHLRSSGANVLTF. For the CDR3, the DNA is TGCGCCAGCAGCCAAGACCATCACTTGAGAAGCTCTGGGGCCAACGTCCTGACTTTC.

The chain combines TRBV27 with TRBJ1-1; no clear D. This CDR3 has 14 residues. Trimming removed 5 bases from V and 5 bases from J, with 15 bases in between. Per the germline V gene, CDR1 is MNHEY and CDR2 is SMNVEV (reference sequence). Here the CDR3 DNA reads TGTGCCAGCAGTCCCCTACGGGAAAGGACTGAAGCTTTCTTT. Translating gives CASSPLRERTEAFF.

This clonotype was picked up a small number of times. The gene calls are TRBV2 and TRBJ1-3, with D uncertain. V dropped 4 bases and J dropped 0 bases, with 4 bases sitting between them. CDR3 length equals 13 residues. Germline V gene lookup returns CDR1 SNHLY and CDR2 FYNNEI. CDR3 amino acids: CASSVSSGNTIYF. The CDR3 region has the DNA TGTGCCAGCAGTGTGTCCTCTGGAAACACCATATATTTT.

This chain joins TRBV30 and TRBJ1-2; 7 bases are shared with TRBD1. The CDR3 is 13 amino acids. The V and J ends lost 3 bases and 2 bases, in that order; junction bases with no gene match: 3. Germline V gene sequence: CDR1 GTSNPN, CDR2 SVGIG (reference sequence). The CDR3: CAWRVGQNYGYTF. The CDR3 DNA follows: TGTGCCTGGAGAGTGGGACAGAACTATGGCTACACCTTC.

This clonotype was observed a handful of times. The chain links TRBV7-2 to TRBJ2-3; TRBD2 matches at 8 bases. Germline V gene lookup returns CDR1 SGHTA and CDR2 FQGNSA. This CDR3 contains 17 residues. Unmatched junction bases numbered 12, after V lost 2 bases and J lost 5 bases. DNA of the CDR3: TGTGCCAGCAGCTTATCCAGGCTAGCGGGTCAGGGAGATACGCAGTATTTT. The encoded protein is CASSLSRLAGQGDTQYF.

This clonotype was found many times. The chain has TRBV10-3 and TRBJ2-3; weak D call: TRBD1 (5 bases). V was clipped by 8 bases and J by 3 bases, with 12 bases between them. The CDR3 extends over 13 amino acids. Germline V gene data show CDR1 as ENHRY and CDR2 as SYGVKD. The CDR3 DNA is TGTGCCATCGCGGCCAGGACAACAGATACGCAGTATTTT. It yields the protein CAIAARTTDTQYF.

The chain is built from TRBV9 and TRBJ1-6; tentative D call: TRBD1 (5 bases). The CDR3 is 16 residues long. Trimming pared 3 bases from V and 9 bases from J, leaving 19 bases between. Germline CDR1 is SGDLS and CDR2 is YYNGEE. CDR3 sequence reads: CASSAVPGPGASPLHF. The CDR3 DNA reads TGTGCCAGCAGCGCCGTCCCCGGCCCCGGGGCTTCACCCCTCCACTTT.

The V and J genes are TRBV5-1 and TRBJ2-3, with TRBD2 identical over 7 bases. Germline trimming cut 3 bases from V and 1 base from J; bases unmatched to any gene: 5. Germline CDR1 and CDR2: SGHRS and YFSETQ. There are 15 residues in the CDR3. CDR3 protein: CASSWEGLGTDTQYF. DNA for the CDR3: TGCGCCAGCAGCTGGGAAGGACTAGGCACAGATACGCAGTATTTT.

This clonotype was counted a few times. Written as DNA, the CDR3 is TGTGCCAGCAGTTACTCCCACAGCGTCACAGATACGCAGTATTTT. This translates into CASSYSHSVTDTQYF. The genes are TRBV6-6 and TRBJ2-3; D uncertain. The germline V and J ends were trimmed by 0 bases and 2 bases, with 9 bases remaining between them. Looked up from germline, CDR1 is MNHNY and CDR2 is SVGAGI (reference sequence). The CDR3 extends over 15 amino acids.

The V and J genes are TRBV7-2 and TRBJ2-7; 10 bases fit TRBD2. The CDR3 length is 18 residues. In germline, CDR1 is SGHTA, CDR2 FQGNSA. V gave up 5 bases and J gave up 0 bases; unmatched junction bases: 13. The CDR3 bases are TGTGCCAGCAGCCCGCGGACTAGCGGAACCCATGGCTCCTACGAGCAGTACTTC. The encoded protein is CASSPRTSGTHGSYEQYF.

The rearrangement links TRBV7-2 to TRBJ2-4; the D is unclear. This CDR3 comprises 14 residues. Between the trimmed V and J ends, which lost 4 bases and 5 bases, there was a span of 12 bases. The V gene's germline CDR1 is SGHTA and CDR2 FQGNSA. This chain's CDR3 is CASSSPPVENIQYF. The CDR3 bases are TGTGCCAGCAGCTCCCCCCCTGTCGAAAACATTCAGTACTTC.

J is TRBJ1-2 and V is TRBV7-9; the D gene is possibly TRBD1 (5 bases). Trimming stripped 3 bases from V and 8 bases from J, with 10 bases between. Germline lookup yields CDR1 SEHNR and CDR2 FQNEAQ (reference sequence). The CDR3 consists of 12 residues. This chain's CDR3 is CASSFRDGGYTF. Here the CDR3 DNA reads TGTGCCAGCAGCTTCAGGGATGGGGGCTACACCTTC.

This clonotype was picked up a small number of times. The chain uses TRBV20-1 and TRBJ2-7, with D possibly TRBD1 on 6 matching bases. The last part of the DNA fits TRBJ2-5 better; the J call may be wrong. The CDR3 totals 12 residues. Germline lookup yields CDR1 DFQATT and CDR2 SNEGSKA (reference sequence). CDR3 nucleotide sequence: TGCAGTGCTTACAGGGCTCAGGGGACCCAGTACTTC. Amino acids: CSAYRAQGTQYF.

With regard to this clonotype: The germline gene is not matched at one end of the junction; a read error may be the cause. The chain recombines TRBV20-1 with TRBJ2-7; 9 nucleotides align to TRBD2. This CDR3 comprises 14 residues. CDR1 and CDR2 (germline): DFQATT, SNEGSKA (reference sequence). Here the CDR3 DNA reads TGCAGTGCGCGAGGTAGCGGGAGAGGATACGGGCAGTACTTC. This encodes CSARGSGRGYGQYF.

The J gene is TRBJ2-5, the V gene TRBV20-1; 11 nucleotides line up with TRBD2. The CDR3 is 13 residues long. J lost 11 bases, V lost 3 bases, and 8 bases had no gene match. CDR1 and CDR2 (germline): DFQATT, SNEGSKA (reference sequence). The CDR3 sequence: CSARGTSGAAQYF. In nucleotides, the CDR3 is TGCAGTGCTAGGGGGACTAGCGGCGCTGCGCAGTACTTC.

V usage is TRBV6-5 and J usage is TRBJ2-3; D not certain. Between the trimmed V and J ends, which lost 1 base and 0 bases, there was a span of 8 bases. Germline CDR1 MNHEY, CDR2 SVGAGI. The CDR3 has 15 amino acids. DNA of the CDR3: TGTGCCAGCAGTTACTACAGCTCTAGCACAGATACGCAGTATTTT. Protein sequence: CASSYYSSSTDTQYF.